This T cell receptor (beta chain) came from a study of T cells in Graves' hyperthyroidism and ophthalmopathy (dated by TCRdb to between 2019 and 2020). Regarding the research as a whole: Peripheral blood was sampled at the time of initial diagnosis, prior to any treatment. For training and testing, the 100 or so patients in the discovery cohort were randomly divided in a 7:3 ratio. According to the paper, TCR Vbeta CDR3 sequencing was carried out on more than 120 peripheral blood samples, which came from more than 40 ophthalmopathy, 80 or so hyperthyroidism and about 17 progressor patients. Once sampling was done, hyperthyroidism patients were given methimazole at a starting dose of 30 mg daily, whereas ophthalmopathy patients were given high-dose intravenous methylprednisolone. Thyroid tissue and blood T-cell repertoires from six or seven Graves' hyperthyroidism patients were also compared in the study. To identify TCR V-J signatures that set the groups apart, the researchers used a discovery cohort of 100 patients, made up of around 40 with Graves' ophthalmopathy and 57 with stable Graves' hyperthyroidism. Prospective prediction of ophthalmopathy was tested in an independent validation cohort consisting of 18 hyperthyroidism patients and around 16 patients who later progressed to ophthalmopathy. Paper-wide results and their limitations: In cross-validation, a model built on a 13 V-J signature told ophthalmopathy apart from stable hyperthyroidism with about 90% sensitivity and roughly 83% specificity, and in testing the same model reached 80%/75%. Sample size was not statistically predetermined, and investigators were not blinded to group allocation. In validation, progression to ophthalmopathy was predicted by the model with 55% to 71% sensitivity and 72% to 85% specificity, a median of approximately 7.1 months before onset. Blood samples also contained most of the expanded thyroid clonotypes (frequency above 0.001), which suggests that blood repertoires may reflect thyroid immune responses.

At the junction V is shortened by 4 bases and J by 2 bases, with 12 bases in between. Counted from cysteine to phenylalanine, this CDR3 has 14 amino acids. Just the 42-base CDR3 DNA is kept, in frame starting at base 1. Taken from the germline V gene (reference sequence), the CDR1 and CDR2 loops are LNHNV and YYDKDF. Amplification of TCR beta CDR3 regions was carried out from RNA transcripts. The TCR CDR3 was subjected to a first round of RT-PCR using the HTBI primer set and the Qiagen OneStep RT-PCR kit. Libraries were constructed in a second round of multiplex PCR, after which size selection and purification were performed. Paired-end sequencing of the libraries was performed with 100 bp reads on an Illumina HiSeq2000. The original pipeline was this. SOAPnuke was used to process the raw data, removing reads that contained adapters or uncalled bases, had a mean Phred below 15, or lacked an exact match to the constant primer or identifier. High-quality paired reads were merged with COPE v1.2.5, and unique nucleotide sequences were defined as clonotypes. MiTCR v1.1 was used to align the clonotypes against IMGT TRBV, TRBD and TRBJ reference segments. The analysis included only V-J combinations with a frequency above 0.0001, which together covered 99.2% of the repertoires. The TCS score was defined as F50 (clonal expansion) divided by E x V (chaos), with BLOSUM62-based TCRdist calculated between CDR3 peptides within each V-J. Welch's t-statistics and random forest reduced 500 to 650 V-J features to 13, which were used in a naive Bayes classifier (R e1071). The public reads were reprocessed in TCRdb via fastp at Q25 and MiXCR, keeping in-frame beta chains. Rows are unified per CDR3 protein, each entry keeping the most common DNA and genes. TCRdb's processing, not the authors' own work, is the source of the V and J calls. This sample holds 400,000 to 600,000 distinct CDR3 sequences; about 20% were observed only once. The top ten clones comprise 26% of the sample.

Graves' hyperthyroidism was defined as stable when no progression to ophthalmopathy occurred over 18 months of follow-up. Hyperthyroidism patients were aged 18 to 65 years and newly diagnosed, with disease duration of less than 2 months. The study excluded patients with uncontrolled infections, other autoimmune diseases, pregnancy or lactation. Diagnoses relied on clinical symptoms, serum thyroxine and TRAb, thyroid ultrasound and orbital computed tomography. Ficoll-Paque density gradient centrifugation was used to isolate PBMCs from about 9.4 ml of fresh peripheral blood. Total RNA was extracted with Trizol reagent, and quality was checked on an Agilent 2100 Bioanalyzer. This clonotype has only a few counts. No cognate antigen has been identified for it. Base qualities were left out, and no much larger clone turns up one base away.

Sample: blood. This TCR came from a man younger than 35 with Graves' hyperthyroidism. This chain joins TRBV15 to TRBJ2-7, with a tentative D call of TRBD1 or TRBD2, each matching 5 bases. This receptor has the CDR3 CATSTMRGAYEQYF. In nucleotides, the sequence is TGTGCCACCAGCACCATGAGGGGCGCCTACGAGCAGTACTTC.